The rows below give T cell receptor beta chains drawn from one sample of a study of response to subunit inactivated influenza vaccine. TCRdb independently ran MiXCR on the RT-PCR reads; one entry per CDR3 protein. Among approximately 730,000 distinct CDR3 sequences, around 13% were seen once, and the ten largest hold 5.5% to 7%. This material consisted of PBMCs from blood, taken 14 to 15 days before vaccination. Receptor source: a man aged 50-60 years who received an inactivated influenza vaccine. Both conserved end residues are part of each CDR3. Fields, in order: V gene, clone size, D gene, J gene, CDR3 protein, CDR3 DNA. D genes are given only for firm matches. The size of a clone is reported for some rows only, either as once, few or many, or as a class for expanded clones.

V gene: TRBV18
clone size: -
D gene: -
J gene: TRBJ2-1
CDR3 protein: CASSDDPLKGEQFF
CDR3 DNA: TGTGCCAGCTCCGACGATCCCCTAAAGGGTGAGCAGTTCTTC

V gene: TRBV29-1
clone size: -
D gene: -
J gene: TRBJ2-5
CDR3 protein: CSVMTGLQETQYF
CDR3 DNA: TGCAGCGTTATGACAGGACTCCAAGAGACCCAGTACTTC

V gene: TRBV10-3
clone size: -
D gene: TRBD2
J gene: TRBJ2-1
CDR3 protein: CAISGLAGGQPNEQFF
CDR3 DNA: TGTGCCATCAGTGGGCTAGCGGGGGGGCAGCCCAATGAGCAGTTCTTC

V gene: TRBV10-3
clone size: many
D gene: TRBD1
J gene: TRBJ1-2
CDR3 protein: CAIYGTGGRNYGYTF
CDR3 DNA: TGTGCCATCTACGGGACAGGGGGCCGTAACTATGGCTACACCTTC

V gene: TRBV11-2
clone size: -
D gene: TRBD2
J gene: TRBJ2-5
CDR3 protein: CASSLGGLAGIQETQYF
CDR3 DNA: TGTGCCAGCAGCTTAGGCGGACTAGCGGGAATCCAAGAGACCCAGTACTTC

V gene: TRBV4-2
clone size: -
D gene: -
J gene: TRBJ2-7
CDR3 protein: CASSPLSQSFYEQYF
CDR3 DNA: TGTGCCAGCAGCCCCCTTTCCCAGAGTTTCTACGAGCAGTACTTC

V gene: TRBV12-3/TRBV12-4
clone size: few
D gene: TRBD2
J gene: TRBJ2-1
CDR3 protein: CASTYGTSGVNEQFF
CDR3 DNA: TGTGCCAGCACTTACGGGACTAGCGGGGTTAATGAGCAGTTCTTC

V gene: TRBV10-3
clone size: -
D gene: -
J gene: TRBJ2-3
CDR3 protein: CAISVSGGTDTQYF
CDR3 DNA: TGTGCCATCAGTGTGTCGGGGGGCACAGATACGCAGTATTTT

V gene: TRBV7-9
clone size: few
D gene: TRBD1
J gene: TRBJ2-3
CDR3 protein: CASRRKPGQGLDTQYF
CDR3 DNA: TGTGCCAGCAGACGCAAGCCGGGACAGGGGCTAGATACGCAGTATTTT

V gene: TRBV24-1
clone size: few
D gene: -
J gene: TRBJ2-1
CDR3 protein: CATSGASRGINEQFF
CDR3 DNA: TGTGCCACCAGTGGGGCGTCGCGCGGGATCAATGAGCAGTTCTTC

V gene: TRBV5-6
clone size: many
D gene: TRBD1
J gene: TRBJ1-2
CDR3 protein: CASSGFGTGGHGYTF
CDR3 DNA: TGTGCCAGCAGCGGGTTCGGGACAGGCGGCCATGGCTACACCTTC

V gene: TRBV20-1
clone size: -
D gene: -
J gene: TRBJ1-5
CDR3 protein: CSASLGGEGNQPQHF
CDR3 DNA: TGCAGTGCTAGCCTTGGGGGGGAGGGCAATCAGCCCCAGCATTTT

V gene: TRBV4-3
clone size: few
D gene: -
J gene: TRBJ2-4
CDR3 protein: CASSQPGQSRGNIQYF
CDR3 DNA: TGCGCCAGCAGCCAACCTGGACAGTCTCGGGGGAACATTCAGTACTTC

V gene: TRBV27
clone size: many
D gene: TRBD1
J gene: TRBJ1-2
CDR3 protein: CASSSGTGQGRYTF
CDR3 DNA: TGTGCCAGCAGTTCGGGAACTGGACAGGGACGCTACACCTTC

V gene: TRBV12-3/TRBV12-4
clone size: many
D gene: -
J gene: TRBJ2-1
CDR3 protein: CASSFRTVDNEQFF
CDR3 DNA: TGTGCCAGCAGTTTCCGTACAGTTGACAATGAGCAGTTCTTC

V gene: TRBV20-1
clone size: few
D gene: TRBD1
J gene: TRBJ2-5
CDR3 protein: CSAQRDRQETQYF
CDR3 DNA: TGCAGTGCCCAAAGGGACAGACAAGAGACCCAGTACTTC

V gene: TRBV29-1
clone size: -
D gene: TRBD1
J gene: TRBJ2-1
CDR3 protein: CSVEPGQGGYEQFF
CDR3 DNA: TGCAGCGTCGAACCGGGACAGGGAGGGTATGAGCAGTTCTTC

V gene: TRBV2
clone size: many
D gene: -
J gene: TRBJ2-5
CDR3 protein: CASSERTQYF
CDR3 DNA: TGTGCCAGCAGTGAGAGGACCCAGTACTTC

V gene: TRBV30
clone size: few
D gene: -
J gene: TRBJ1-5
CDR3 protein: CAWSPTEGQPQHF
CDR3 DNA: TGTGCCTGGAGTCCCACCGAGGGCCAGCCCCAGCATTTT

V gene: TRBV28
clone size: -
D gene: -
J gene: TRBJ1-4
CDR3 protein: CASSSPGATNEKLFF
CDR3 DNA: TGTGCCAGCAGTTCCCCAGGGGCAACTAATGAAAAACTGTTTTTT

V gene: TRBV11-2
clone size: many
D gene: -
J gene: TRBJ2-2
CDR3 protein: CASSFSPYAGANTGELFF
CDR3 DNA: TGTGCCAGCAGCTTTTCTCCTTACGCGGGCGCGAACACCGGGGAGCTGTTTTTT

V gene: TRBV20-1
clone size: few
D gene: TRBD2
J gene: TRBJ2-4
CDR3 protein: CSASPGGNIQYF
CDR3 DNA: TGCAGTGCTTCCCCGGGGGGGAACATTCAGTACTTC

V gene: TRBV5-4
clone size: -
D gene: TRBD1
J gene: TRBJ2-1
CDR3 protein: CASSRDRGRDEQFF
CDR3 DNA: TGTGCCAGCAGCAGGGACAGGGGGCGAGATGAGCAGTTCTTC

V gene: TRBV7-2
clone size: many
D gene: -
J gene: TRBJ1-2
CDR3 protein: CASSVMGTDYGYTF
CDR3 DNA: TGTGCCAGCAGCGTGATGGGAACAGACTATGGCTACACCTTC

V gene: TRBV12-3/TRBV12-4
clone size: few
D gene: -
J gene: TRBJ1-5
CDR3 protein: CASTWDGINQPQHF
CDR3 DNA: TGTGCCAGCACCTGGGACGGAATCAATCAGCCCCAGCATTTT

V gene: TRBV7-8
clone size: few
D gene: TRBD1
J gene: TRBJ2-5
CDR3 protein: CASSLEVRGRETQYF
CDR3 DNA: TGTGCCAGCAGCTTAGAAGTCAGGGGGAGAGAGACCCAGTACTTC

V gene: TRBV18
clone size: few
D gene: TRBD1
J gene: TRBJ2-1
CDR3 protein: CASSPPGQAKPNNEQFF
CDR3 DNA: TGTGCCAGCTCACCACCGGGACAGGCTAAGCCAAACAATGAGCAGTTCTTC

V gene: TRBV7-9
clone size: -
D gene: -
J gene: TRBJ2-3
CDR3 protein: CASSPSGPHTQYF
CDR3 DNA: TGTGCCAGCAGCCCGTCCGGACCCCATACGCAGTATTTT

V gene: TRBV5-4
clone size: -
D gene: TRBD2
J gene: TRBJ2-3
CDR3 protein: CASSLVWTSGSSDTQYF
CDR3 DNA: TGTGCCAGCAGCTTGGTATGGACTAGCGGGAGTTCAGATACGCAGTATTTT

V gene: TRBV28
clone size: -
D gene: -
J gene: TRBJ1-6
CDR3 protein: CASSRRKLSFNSPLHF
CDR3 DNA: TGTGCCAGCAGCCGAAGGAAGTTGTCCTTTAATTCACCCCTCCACTTT

V gene: TRBV28
clone size: few
D gene: -
J gene: TRBJ1-5
CDR3 protein: CASSLPVGQPQHF
CDR3 DNA: TGTGCCAGCAGTTTACCCGTAGGTCAGCCCCAGCATTTT

V gene: TRBV2
clone size: -
D gene: TRBD1
J gene: TRBJ1-5
CDR3 protein: CASSEQGQQNQPQHF
CDR3 DNA: TGTGCCAGCAGTGAACAGGGACAGCAAAATCAGCCCCAGCATTTT

V gene: TRBV27
clone size: few
D gene: TRBD2
J gene: TRBJ2-3
CDR3 protein: CASSFQRLAGITDTQYF
CDR3 DNA: TGTGCCAGCAGTTTCCAAAGACTAGCGGGGATTACAGATACGCAGTATTTT

V gene: TRBV11-2
clone size: few
D gene: -
J gene: TRBJ2-1
CDR3 protein: CASSYRDSVNEQFF
CDR3 DNA: TGTGCCAGCTCATACCGGGACTCCGTCAATGAGCAGTTCTTC

V gene: TRBV27
clone size: -
D gene: TRBD1
J gene: TRBJ2-7
CDR3 protein: CASSLWGQGMNHEQYF
CDR3 DNA: TGTGCCAGCAGTTTATGGGGACAGGGAATGAACCACGAGCAGTACTTC

V gene: TRBV12-3/TRBV12-4
clone size: few
D gene: -
J gene: TRBJ2-1
CDR3 protein: CASSPSVNNEQFF
CDR3 DNA: TGTGCCAGCAGCCCTAGTGTCAACAATGAGCAGTTCTTC

V gene: TRBV7-9
clone size: few
D gene: TRBD1
J gene: TRBJ1-2
CDR3 protein: CASGEDRLNYGYTF
CDR3 DNA: TGTGCCAGCGGGGAGGACAGGCTTAACTATGGCTACACCTTC

V gene: TRBV28
clone size: few
D gene: -
J gene: TRBJ2-3
CDR3 protein: CASSVPGATDTQYF
CDR3 DNA: TGTGCCAGCAGCGTCCCGGGGGCCACAGATACGCAGTATTTT

V gene: TRBV13
clone size: -
D gene: -
J gene: TRBJ1-5
CDR3 protein: CASTQGGRNQPQHF
CDR3 DNA: TGTGCCAGCACCCAAGGCGGGCGCAATCAGCCCCAGCATTTT

V gene: TRBV7-2
clone size: -
D gene: TRBD2
J gene: TRBJ2-7
CDR3 protein: CASSLQISGRSYEQYF
CDR3 DNA: TGTGCCAGCAGCCTCCAAATTAGCGGGAGGTCCTACGAGCAGTACTTC

V gene: TRBV29-1
clone size: many
D gene: -
J gene: TRBJ1-1
CDR3 protein: CSVGLTEAFF
CDR3 DNA: TGCAGCGTTGGGTTGACCGAAGCTTTCTTT

V gene: TRBV20-1
clone size: few
D gene: -
J gene: TRBJ2-7
CDR3 protein: CCARDRLTGSYEQYF
CDR3 DNA: TGCTGTGCTAGAGATCGGTTGACAGGTTCCTACGAGCAGTACTTC

V gene: TRBV6-5
clone size: -
D gene: -
J gene: TRBJ1-1
CDR3 protein: CASSYSLSGYTEAFF
CDR3 DNA: TGTGCCAGCAGTTATTCCCTCTCAGGGTATACTGAAGCTTTCTTT

V gene: TRBV29-1
clone size: many
D gene: -
J gene: TRBJ2-1
CDR3 protein: CSVSYRGGSYNEQFF
CDR3 DNA: TGCAGCGTTTCATATAGGGGGGGCTCCTACAATGAGCAGTTCTTC

V gene: TRBV6-5
clone size: few
D gene: TRBD1
J gene: TRBJ1-6
CDR3 protein: CASSYGNPGQTNSPLHF
CDR3 DNA: TGTGCCAGCAGTTACGGAAACCCGGGACAGACAAATTCACCCCTCCACTTT

V gene: TRBV9
clone size: -
D gene: TRBD2
J gene: TRBJ2-1
CDR3 protein: CASSRSGGAYRDEQFF
CDR3 DNA: TGTGCCAGCAGTCGTAGCGGGGGGGCCTATAGAGATGAGCAGTTCTTC

V gene: TRBV6-1
clone size: -
D gene: TRBD1
J gene: TRBJ2-5
CDR3 protein: CASSPRDRAETQYF
CDR3 DNA: TGTGCCAGCAGTCCAAGGGACAGGGCTGAGACCCAGTACTTC

V gene: TRBV12-3/TRBV12-4
clone size: few
D gene: -
J gene: TRBJ2-2
CDR3 protein: CASSPRAAGELFF
CDR3 DNA: TGTGCCAGCAGTCCGCGGGCCGCCGGGGAGCTGTTTTTT

V gene: TRBV7-2
clone size: few
D gene: -
J gene: TRBJ1-3
CDR3 protein: CASSLKRSNTIYF
CDR3 DNA: TGTGCCAGCAGCTTAAAGAGGAGTAACACCATATATTTT

V gene: TRBV27
clone size: few
D gene: -
J gene: TRBJ2-2
CDR3 protein: CASGFRVGNTGELFF
CDR3 DNA: TGTGCCAGCGGATTTCGGGTTGGGAACACCGGGGAGCTGTTTTTT

V gene: TRBV6-1
clone size: -
D gene: -
J gene: TRBJ2-5
CDR3 protein: CASSRGPTETQYF
CDR3 DNA: TGTGCCAGCAGCAGAGGACCCACGGAGACCCAGTACTTC

V gene: TRBV7-9
clone size: few
D gene: TRBD1
J gene: TRBJ1-1
CDR3 protein: CASSSYRGLNTEAFF
CDR3 DNA: TGTGCCAGCAGCTCTTACAGGGGACTGAACACTGAAGCTTTCTTT